This T cell receptor beta chain was identified in a study of cytomegalovirus exposure and HLA in healthy donors. The CDR3 has 14 amino acids. Germline V CDR1 and CDR2: SGHNT, YENEEA. With V trimmed by 4 bases and J by 0 bases, 2 bases remained unmatched. Produced via immunoSEQ multiplex PCR; TCRdb's table is partial and in-frame only. The sample shows about 130,000 clones, around 95% of them seen only once. The rearrangement links TRBV11-3 to TRBJ1-2; the match to TRBD1 covers 7 bases. The sample consisted of PBMCs. The TCR sequence derives from a man aged 18 to 35 in good health and CMV-seronegative. CDR3 in amino acids: CASSSTGTNYGYTF. For the CDR3, the DNA is TGTGCCAGCAGCTCGACAGGGACTAACTATGGCTACACCTTC. Complete variable domain (other parts from reference TRBV11-3 and TRBJ1-2): EAGVVQSPRYKIIEKKQPVAFWCNPISGHNTLYWYLQNLGQGPELLIRYENEEAVDDSQLPKDRFSAERLKGVDSTLKIQPAELGDSAVYLCASSSTGTNYGYTFGSGTRLTVV.